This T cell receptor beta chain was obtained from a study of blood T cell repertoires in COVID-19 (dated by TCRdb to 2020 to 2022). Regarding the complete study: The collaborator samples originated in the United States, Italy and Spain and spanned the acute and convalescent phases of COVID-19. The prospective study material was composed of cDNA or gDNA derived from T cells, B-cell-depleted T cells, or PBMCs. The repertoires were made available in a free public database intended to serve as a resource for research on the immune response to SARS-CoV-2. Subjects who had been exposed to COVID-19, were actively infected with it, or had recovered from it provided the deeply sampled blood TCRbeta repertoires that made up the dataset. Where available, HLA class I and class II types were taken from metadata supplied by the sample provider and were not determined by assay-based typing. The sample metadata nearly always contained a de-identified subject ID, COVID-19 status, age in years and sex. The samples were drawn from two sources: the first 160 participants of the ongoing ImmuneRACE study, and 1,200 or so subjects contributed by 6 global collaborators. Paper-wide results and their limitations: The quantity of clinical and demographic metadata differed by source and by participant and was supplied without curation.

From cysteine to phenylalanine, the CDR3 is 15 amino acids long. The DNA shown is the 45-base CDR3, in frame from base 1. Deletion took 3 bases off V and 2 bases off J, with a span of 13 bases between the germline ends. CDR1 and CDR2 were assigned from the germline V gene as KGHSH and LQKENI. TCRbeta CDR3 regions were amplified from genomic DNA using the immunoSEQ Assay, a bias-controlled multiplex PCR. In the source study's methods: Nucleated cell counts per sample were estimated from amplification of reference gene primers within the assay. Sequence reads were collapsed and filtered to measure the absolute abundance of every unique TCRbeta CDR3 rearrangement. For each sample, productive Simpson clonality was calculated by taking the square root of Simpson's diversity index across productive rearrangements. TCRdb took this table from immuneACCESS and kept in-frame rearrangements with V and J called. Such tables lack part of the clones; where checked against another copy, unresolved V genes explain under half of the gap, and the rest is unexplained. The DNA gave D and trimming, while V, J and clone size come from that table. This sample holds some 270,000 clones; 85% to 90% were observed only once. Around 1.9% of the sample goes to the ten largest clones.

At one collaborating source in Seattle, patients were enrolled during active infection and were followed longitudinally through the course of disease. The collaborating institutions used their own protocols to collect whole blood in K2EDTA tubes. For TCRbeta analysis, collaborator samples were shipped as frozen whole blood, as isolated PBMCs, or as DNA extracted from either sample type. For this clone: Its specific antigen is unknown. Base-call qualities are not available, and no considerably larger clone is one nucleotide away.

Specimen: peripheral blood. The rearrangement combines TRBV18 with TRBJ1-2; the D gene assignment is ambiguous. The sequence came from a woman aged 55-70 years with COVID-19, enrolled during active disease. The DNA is TGTGCCAGCTCACCCGCGACCCTAGCCAACTATGGCTACACCTTC. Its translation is CASSPATLANYGYTF.